Shown below are 14 T cell receptor beta chains from a single sample sequenced in a study of blood T cell repertoires in COVID-19. Sequencing used immunoSEQ multiplex PCR; TCRdb keeps in-frame clones, though not all of them. The top ten clones hold 5.5% of a sample with about 240,000 clones, approximately 83% of them seen once. The sample consisted of peripheral blood. These receptors all come from a human donor in a cohort sampled during active COVID-19.

This clone has only a few counts. The chain recombines TRBV5-4 with TRBJ1-2, with 8 bases fitting TRBD1. With V trimmed by 9 bases and J by 0 bases, 10 bases remained unmatched. The CDR3 is 15 amino acids. Germline CDR1 and CDR2: SGHNT and YYREEE (reference sequence). The CDR3 spells CAIHPRDRTNYGYTF. The CDR3, as DNA: TGTGCCATTCATCCCCGGGACAGGACTAACTATGGCTACACCTTC.

The chain recombines TRBV5-1 with TRBJ2-7; D is possibly TRBD1 (6 bases). CDR1 and CDR2 from the germline V gene are SGHRS and YFSETQ. Trimming stripped 5 bases from V and 5 bases from J, with 14 bases between. The CDR3 extends over 13 amino acids. This CDR3 reads CASRPDSLNEQYF. The CDR3 bases are TGCGCCAGCAGACCGGACAGTCTCAACGAGCAGTACTTC.

The V call is TRBV5-1, the J call TRBJ2-2, with 9 bases identical to TRBD2. Trimming took 1 base from V and 4 from J; bases not matched to a gene: 5. Germline V gene data show CDR1 as SGHRS and CDR2 as YFSETQ. The CDR3 spans 16 residues. The CDR3 loop is CASSLRVAGATGELFF. The CDR3 DNA reads TGCGCCAGCAGCTTGAGAGTAGCGGGAGCCACCGGGGAGCTGTTTTTT.

V and J are TRBV4-1 and TRBJ2-7; 7 bases agree with TRBD2. V lost 2 bases to trimming and J lost 2 bases; unmatched junction nucleotides: 3. There are 14 residues in the CDR3. From germline, CDR1 is MGHRA and CDR2 YSYEKL. The CDR3 sequence: CASSQSSGAYEQYF. DNA for the CDR3: TGCGCCAGCAGCCAATCTAGCGGCGCCTACGAGCAGTACTTC.

The V and J genes are TRBV18 and TRBJ1-4, with TRBD1 identical over 8 bases. Trimming removed 3 bases from V and 8 bases from J; junction bases left unmatched: 8. CDR3 length: 15 residues. Germline V gives CDR1 KGHSH, CDR2 LQKENI. The CDR3 is CASSPRQGAGEKLFF. Written as DNA, the CDR3 is TGTGCCAGCTCACCCCGGCAGGGGGCAGGGGAAAAACTGTTTTTT.

This clone was observed once. The V call is TRBV19, the J call TRBJ2-1, with TRBD2 matching over 7 bases. J gave up 4 bases and V 4 bases, and 4 bases lay outside the gene matches. This CDR3 contains 14 residues. CDR1 and CDR2 (germline): LNHDA, SQIVND (reference sequence). This CDR3 reads CASSSGGTYNEQFF. CDR3 coding DNA: TGTGCCAGTAGTAGCGGGGGTACGTACAATGAGCAGTTCTTC.

The rearrangement joins TRBV14 to TRBJ2-5, with TRBD1 matching 12 bases. V dropped 5 bases and J dropped 4; count of bases not matched to a gene: 5. The V gene's germline CDR1 is SGHDN and CDR2 FVKESK. The CDR3 spans 15 residues. The CDR3 reads CASSKGQGAGETQYF. CDR3 coding DNA: TGTGCCAGCAGCAAGGGACAGGGGGCAGGAGAGACCCAGTACTTC.

This clone turned up a few times. This chain uses TRBV18 with TRBJ1-1, with TRBD1 matching over 8 bases. Germline CDR1 is KGHSH and CDR2 is LQKENI. The CDR3 runs 16 residues. V shed 4 bases, J shed 0 bases, and the junction held 7 bases outside the gene matches. CDR3 sequence reads: CASSRDRQSLNTEAFF. In DNA form, the CDR3 reads TGTGCCAGCTCACGGGACAGGCAGAGCTTGAACACTGAAGCTTTCTTT.

This clone was picked up a small number of times. The chain has TRBV7-2 and TRBJ2-2; D remains unclear. Trimming pared 5 bases from V and 0 bases from J, leaving 10 bases between. The germline V gene has CDR1 SGHTA and CDR2 FQGNSA. This CDR3 contains 15 residues. The CDR3 nucleotides read TGTGCCAGCAGCCCGCGGCTAGCGAACACCGGGGAGCTGTTTTTT. It translates to CASSPRLANTGELFF.

The chain combines TRBV11-1 with TRBJ2-3, with D possibly TRBD2 on 7 matching bases. This CDR3 is 13 amino acids long. Trimming took 1 base from V and 10 from J, leaving 12 bases between them. From germline, CDR1 is SGHAT and CDR2 FQDESV (reference sequence). Written as DNA, the CDR3 is TGTGCCAGCAGCTTAGAGGGCGGGGGCGCGCAGTATTTT. This sequence encodes CASSLEGGGAQYF.

This chain uses TRBV7-8 with TRBJ2-5, with 10 bases aligning to TRBD2. Germline lookup yields CDR1 SGHVS and CDR2 FQNEAQ. The J segment lost 4 bases and the V segment lost 5 bases, leaving 4 bases of the junction unmatched. There are 14 residues in the CDR3. DNA for the CDR3: TGTGCCAGCAGCCCCATAGCGGGGGGAGAGACCCAGTACTTC. Translated: CASSPIAGGETQYF.

V and J are TRBV27 and TRBJ2-7; 8 bases fit TRBD1. V trimming: 9 bases; J trimming: 6 bases; junction bases outside the gene matches: 10. Germline V CDR1 and CDR2: MNHEY, SMNVEV (reference sequence). The CDR3 totals 13 residues. CDR3: CASGYPGGFEQYF. The DNA of the CDR3 is TGTGCCAGTGGGTATCCAGGGGGCTTCGAGCAGTACTTC.

This clone showed up just a few times. The chain has TRBV5-4 and TRBJ2-1; no clear D. CDR3 size: 15 residues. CDR1 is SGHNT and CDR2 is YYREEE in the germline V gene (reference sequence). The V and J ends lost 0 bases and 1 base respectively, with 8 bases between them. DNA of the CDR3: TGTGCCAGCAGCTTGGATCCTAAATCCTACAATGAGCAGTTCTTC. It encodes CASSLDPKSYNEQFF.

This clone occurred a few times. V is TRBV6-5 and J is TRBJ2-3; 11 bases fit TRBD2. The junction had 2 bases not matched to a gene; V was cut back by 7 bases and J by 2 bases. The CDR3 spans 14 residues. Germline CDR1 reads MNHEY; CDR2 reads SVGAGI. The CDR3 is CASMGLAVTDTQYF. CDR3 coding DNA: TGTGCCAGCATGGGACTAGCGGTCACAGATACGCAGTATTTT.